Following are 29 T cell receptor beta chains from one sample sequenced in a study of CD8 T cells in Susac syndrome. An input of about 0.5 to 1 ug of RNA was subjected to reverse transcription using random hexamers. One entry per CDR3 protein, called by TCRdb with MiXCR from the immunoSEQ multiplex PCR reads. The table shows about 250,000 distinct CDR3 sequences, with about 94% occurring only once. The sequenced sample was CD4+ T cells from PBMCs. These receptors were taken from a human donor with multiple sclerosis.

This rearrangement joins TRBV7-2 to TRBJ2-6; no clear D. This CDR3 is built from 15 residues. In germline, CDR1 is SGHTA, CDR2 FQGNSA. V was trimmed by 4 bases and J by 1 base, leaving 8 bases between them. This chain's CDR3 is CASSSRVSGANVLTF. As DNA, the CDR3 is TGTGCCAGCAGCTCTAGGGTTTCTGGGGCCAACGTCCTGACTTTC.

The V call is TRBV5-6, the J call TRBJ2-5; D may match TRBD1 or TRBD2 (5 bases each). The length of the CDR3 is 13 residues. Looked up from germline, CDR1 is SGHDT and CDR2 is YYEEEE. The V end was cut by 4 bases, the J end by 5 bases, with 12 bases between. For the CDR3, the DNA is TGTGCCAGCAGCCTGGTGGGGGTGGAGACCCAGTACTTC. Translation: CASSLVGVETQYF.

The chain recombines TRBV4-1 with TRBJ2-3; possible D gene TRBD2, 6 bases. This CDR3 region has 18 residues. Germline V gene data show CDR1 as MGHRA and CDR2 as YSYEKL. V was pared by 1 base and J by 5 bases, with 22 bases between. The CDR3 coding sequence is TGCGCCAGCAGCCAAGCCCGGACTAACCTTGTCCCTATAGATACGCAGTATTTT. The encoded protein is CASSQARTNLVPIDTQYF.

The chain couples TRBV7-2 to TRBJ2-4, with D possibly being TRBD1 (6 bases). CDR1 is SGHTA, CDR2 FQGNSA, per germline. Between the trimmed V and J ends, which lost 5 bases and 7 bases, there was a span of 15 bases. CDR3 length: 14 amino acids. The CDR3 is CASSLYNRANIQYF. In nucleotides, the CDR3 is TGTGCCAGCAGCCTCTATAACAGGGCCAACATTCAGTACTTC.

V and J are TRBV5-1 and TRBJ2-1; 8 nucleotides align to TRBD2. With 0 bases clipped from V and 2 bases from J, the junction kept 1 base outside the gene matches. This CDR3 is 15 amino acids long. Per the germline V gene, CDR1 is SGHRS and CDR2 is YFSETQ. Written as DNA, the CDR3 is TGCGCCAGCAGCTTGGCCGGGAGGGCCTACAATGAGCAGTTCTTC. The encoded protein is CASSLAGRAYNEQFF.

V and J are TRBV10-3 and TRBJ2-3, with no clear D. V was clipped by 6 bases and J by 5 bases, with 6 bases between them. Germline loops: CDR1 ENHRY, CDR2 SYGVKD. This CDR3 comprises 11 residues. DNA for the CDR3: TGTGCCATCAGGCTCGAAGATACGCAGTATTTT. Translated: CAIRLEDTQYF.

The chain's CDR3 is CSVEVTGESNQPQHF. The DNA for the CDR3 is TGCAGCGTTGAGGTCACGGGGGAAAGCAATCAGCCCCAGCATTTT. The V gene is TRBV29-1, the J gene TRBJ1-5; D perhaps matches TRBD1 (5 bases). CDR3 length: 15 amino acids. CDR1 and CDR2 from the germline V gene are SQVTM and ANQGSEA. V lost 3 bases, J lost 1 base, and 13 bases lay in between.

The CDR3 DNA sequence: TGTGCCAGCAGCCCCCGGGGCCACTACTCAGATACGCAGTATTTT. Translation: CASSPRGHYSDTQYF. This sequence joins TRBV7-2 and TRBJ2-3; D tentatively fits TRBD1 or TRBD2 (5 bases each). V was trimmed by 5 bases and J by 4 bases, leaving 16 bases between them. The CDR3 has 15 amino acids. Germline CDR1 reads SGHTA; CDR2 reads FQGNSA.

The chain links TRBV5-4 to TRBJ2-3; no reliable D call. V was shortened by 4 bases and J by 1 base, with 13 bases between the two germline ends. The germline CDR1 and CDR2 sequences are SGHNT and YYREEE (reference sequence). This CDR3 spans 15 amino acids. CDR3 DNA: TGTGCCAGCAGCCCCCCAACGGGCGGCACAGATACGCAGTATTTT. It translates to CASSPPTGGTDTQYF. Combining the CDR3 with reference TRBV5-4 and TRBJ2-3 gives the whole variable domain ETGVTQSPTHLIKTRGQQVTLRCSSQSGHNTVSWYQQALGQGPQFIFQYYREEENGRGNFPPRFSGLQFPNYSSELNVNALELDDSALYLCASSPPTGGTDTQYFGPGTRLTVL.

The chain uses TRBV3-1 and TRBJ2-1, with no clear D. Germline V gene lookup returns CDR1 LGHDT and CDR2 YNNKEL (reference sequence). The ends were cut back, 4 bases at V and 7 bases at J, with 11 bases in the middle. CDR3 length: 13 amino acids. The CDR3 nucleotides are TGTGCCAGCAGCCTAACCACTGGGAATGAGCAGTTCTTC. This translates into CASSLTTGNEQFF.

The chain recombines TRBV5-6 with TRBJ1-1, with TRBD1 identical over 7 bases. The junction had 8 bases not matched to a gene; V was cut back by 0 bases and J by 6 bases. The CDR3 spans 15 residues. Germline assignment: CDR1 SGHDT and CDR2 YYEEEE. The CDR3, as DNA: TGTGCCAGCAGCTTGGACCTCCGGACAGGTGCTGAAGCTTTCTTT. Its protein product is CASSLDLRTGAEAFF.

The chain links TRBV3-1 to TRBJ2-3; 8 bases map to TRBD1. The CDR3 covers 14 residues. Trimming at V came to 1 base and at J to 7 bases, leaving 4 bases not matched to a gene. CDR1 is LGHDT and CDR2 is YNNKEL in the germline V gene (reference sequence). CDR3 loop: CASSQVPGGYTQYF. In DNA form, the CDR3 reads TGTGCCAGCAGCCAAGTCCCAGGGGGCTATACGCAGTATTTT.

The chain uses TRBV27 and TRBJ1-5, with D perhaps matching TRBD1 (5 bases). Germline V gene data show CDR1 as MNHEY and CDR2 as SMNVEV (reference sequence). This CDR3 has 14 residues. V dropped 1 base and J dropped 5 bases, with 9 bases sitting between them. CDR3 region: CASSLFRGDQPQHF. In nucleotides, the CDR3 is TGTGCCAGCAGTTTATTCCGGGGGGATCAGCCCCAGCATTTT.

The rearrangement joins TRBV29-1 to TRBJ2-3; no clear D gene. Germline assignment: CDR1 SQVTM and CDR2 ANQGSEA. Trimming stripped 4 bases from V and 1 base from J, with 9 bases between. CDR3 length: 13 amino acids. The CDR3 sequence is CSVVKTRTDTQYF. In nucleotides, the CDR3 is TGCAGCGTTGTCAAGACCCGCACAGATACGCAGTATTTT.

The J gene is TRBJ1-2, the V gene TRBV20-1, with a weak D call TRBD1 (6 bases). This CDR3 comprises 10 residues. Looked up from germline, CDR1 is DFQATT and CDR2 is SNEGSKA (reference sequence). The CDR3 region has the DNA TGCAGCCCCCGGGGGGCTGGCTACACCTTC. Translation: CSPRGAGYTF.

This sequence joins TRBV5-1 and TRBJ2-3; perhaps TRBD1 as D (6 bases). The V and J ends lost 0 bases and 2 bases respectively, with 10 bases between them. There are 15 residues in the CDR3. CDR1 and CDR2 (germline): SGHRS, YFSETQ. This chain's CDR3 is CASSLEGHITDTQYF. CDR3 sequence (DNA): TGCGCCAGCAGCTTGGAGGGACACATCACAGATACGCAGTATTTT.

This chain links TRBV9 with TRBJ2-5, with a weak D call TRBD1 (5 bases). V was shortened by 0 bases and J by 1 base, with 7 bases between the two germline ends. Germline loops: CDR1 SGDLS, CDR2 YYNGEE. The CDR3 length is 14 residues. The chain's CDR3 is CASSVGQSQETQYF. CDR3 nucleotides: TGTGCCAGCAGCGTAGGACAGAGCCAAGAGACCCAGTACTTC. The whole variable domain, remainder taken from reference TRBV9 and TRBJ2-5, is DSGVTQTPKHLITATGQRVTLRCSPRSGDLSVYWYQQSLDQGLQFLIQYYNGEERAKGNILERFSAQQFPDLHSELNLSSLELGDSALYFCASSVGQSQETQYFGPGTRLLVL.

V is TRBV20-1 and J is TRBJ2-5; 12 bases align to TRBD2. This CDR3 region has 16 residues. Germline V CDR1 and CDR2: DFQATT, SNEGSKA (reference sequence). V shed 5 bases, J shed 2 bases, and the junction held 9 bases outside the gene matches. The DNA of the CDR3 is TGCAGTGCTCCTAAGACTAGCGGGGGACCACAAGAGACCCAGTACTTC. Its translation is CSAPKTSGGPQETQYF.

V is TRBV6-5 and J is TRBJ2-2, with 15 bases identical to TRBD2. CDR1 MNHEY and CDR2 SVGAGI come from the germline V gene. V lost 4 bases and J lost 1; bases outside the gene matches: 7. This CDR3 comprises 19 residues. This CDR3 is CASSSLGLAGGMNTGELFF. Here the CDR3 DNA reads TGTGCCAGCAGTTCCTTAGGACTAGCGGGGGGGATGAACACCGGGGAGCTGTTTTTT.

The chain employs TRBV29-1 and TRBJ2-5, with a weak D call TRBD1 (5 bases). V gave up 6 bases and J gave up 4 bases, with 18 bases separating them. The CDR3 loop spans 14 amino acids. Germline values: CDR1 SQVTM, CDR2 ANQGSEA. This CDR3 is CSVKTGAGRETQYF. CDR3 coding DNA: TGCAGCGTAAAGACTGGGGCAGGTCGAGAGACCCAGTACTTC.

The chain couples TRBV30 to TRBJ2-4; tentatively, D is TRBD2 (5 bases). Germline V CDR1 and CDR2: GTSNPN, SVGIG (reference sequence). The CDR3 has 12 residues. V lost 2 bases and J lost 10, with 12 bases in between. CDR3 in amino acids: CAWSRTLAIQYF. CDR3 DNA: TGTGCCTGGAGTCGTACCCTAGCTATTCAGTACTTC. The whole variable domain, filled in from reference TRBV30 and TRBJ2-4, reads SQTIHQWPATLVQPVGSPLSLECTVEGTSNPNLYWYRQAAGRGLQLLFYSVGIGQISSEVPQNLSASRPQDRQFILSSKKLLLSDSGFYLCAWSRTLAIQYFGAGTRLSVL.

The chain is built from TRBV5-1 and TRBJ1-1; D is possibly TRBD1 (5 bases). The CDR3 is made up of 14 amino acids. Germline V gene lookup returns CDR1 SGHRS and CDR2 YFSETQ. Trimming pared 1 base from V and 7 bases from J, leaving 14 bases between. CDR3 DNA sequence: TGCGCCAGCAGCTTGAGTGGGGCGCCCGATGAAGCTTTCTTT. It encodes CASSLSGAPDEAFF.

This clonotype came up a few times. The chain joins TRBV11-3 to TRBJ2-7; 7 positions match TRBD1. Germline V CDR1 and CDR2: SGHNT, YENEEA. V shed 5 bases and J 2 bases; nucleotides not matched to a gene: 9. CDR3 length equals 15 residues. The CDR3 spells CASSAGTESAYEQYF. CDR3 in DNA: TGTGCCAGCAGCGCTGGGACAGAGAGCGCCTACGAGCAGTACTTC.

The chain carries TRBV9 and TRBJ2-5, with TRBD2 identical over 11 bases. The V gene's germline CDR1 is SGDLS and CDR2 YYNGEE. This CDR3 region has 15 residues. With V trimmed by 0 bases and J by 4 bases, 2 bases remained unmatched. CDR3 loop: CASSVATSGAETQYF. The CDR3 region has the DNA TGTGCCAGCAGCGTAGCGACTAGCGGGGCAGAGACCCAGTACTTC.

This chain links TRBV2 with TRBJ2-1; no definite D call. The CDR3 loop spans 13 amino acids. From germline, CDR1 is SNHLY and CDR2 FYNNEI. Trimming removed 5 bases at V and 7 bases at J, with 12 bases between. The chain's CDR3 is CASSLYGLNEQFF. In DNA, the CDR3 is TGTGCCAGCAGTCTTTATGGCCTAAATGAGCAGTTCTTC.

This rearrangement joins TRBV5-5 to TRBJ1-1; D is unresolved. The germline CDR1 and CDR2 sequences are SGHKS and YYEKEE (reference sequence). The V end was cut by 2 bases, the J end by 1 base, with 6 bases between. The CDR3 has 13 residues. CDR3 nucleotide sequence: TGTGCCAGCAGCTTTGACCGGAACACTGAAGCTTTCTTT. Protein: CASSFDRNTEAFF.

The rearrangement uses TRBV12-3 or TRBV12-4 and TRBJ2-7, with D possibly being TRBD1 or TRBD2 (5 bases each). The CDR3 runs to 14 residues. V was shortened by 5 bases and J by 6 bases, with 17 bases between the two germline ends. The CDR3 loop reads CASSRAGRGGEQYF. In nucleotides, the CDR3 is TGTGCCAGCAGTCGGGCAGGGAGAGGTGGCGAGCAGTACTTC.

In its sample, this clonotype was seen once. This chain joins TRBV30 and TRBJ2-1, with D unclear. This CDR3 contains 14 residues. V shed 8 bases and J shed 8 bases, with 22 bases lying between them. Germline V gene lookup returns CDR1 GTSNPN and CDR2 SVGIG (reference sequence). DNA for the CDR3: TGTGCCCAGAGGACGACTTTAGGTCCCCATGAGCAGTTCTTC. As protein: CAQRTTLGPHEQFF.

The CDR3 here is CASRASGAYEQYV. The CDR3 bases are TGTGCCAGCAGAGCTAGCGGGGCCTACGAGCAGTACGTC. The V and J genes are TRBV6-2 or TRBV6-3 and TRBJ2-7; 9 bases align to TRBD2. The ends lost 6 bases at V and 2 bases at J; junction bases unmatched: 2. CDR3 length equals 13 residues. Germline V lookup: CDR1 MNHEY, CDR2 SVGEGT.